This TCR beta chain was sequenced for a study of blood T cells in healthy people across ages. Using a J-beta primer mix together with a sample-barcoded 5' primer, a second PCR was run for roughly 7 to 11 cycles. TCRdb reanalysed the 5' RACE reads using MiXCR and keeps one entry per CDR3 protein. The sample shows hundreds of thousands of distinct CDR3 sequences, under 55% of them seen only once. V shed 3 bases, J shed 3 bases, and the junction held 7 bases outside the gene matches. CDR1 and CDR2 from the germline V gene are LGHNA and YNFKEQ. This CDR3 is 15 amino acids long. Sequencing was performed on blood. The TCR comes from a man older than 75 in good health. The rearrangement joins TRBV4-2 to TRBJ1-2; TRBD1 matches 7 bases. In DNA, the CDR3 is TGTGCCAGCAGCCAGGCTCAGGGGGAGGACTATGGCTACACCTTC. Translation: CASSQAQGEDYGYTF.